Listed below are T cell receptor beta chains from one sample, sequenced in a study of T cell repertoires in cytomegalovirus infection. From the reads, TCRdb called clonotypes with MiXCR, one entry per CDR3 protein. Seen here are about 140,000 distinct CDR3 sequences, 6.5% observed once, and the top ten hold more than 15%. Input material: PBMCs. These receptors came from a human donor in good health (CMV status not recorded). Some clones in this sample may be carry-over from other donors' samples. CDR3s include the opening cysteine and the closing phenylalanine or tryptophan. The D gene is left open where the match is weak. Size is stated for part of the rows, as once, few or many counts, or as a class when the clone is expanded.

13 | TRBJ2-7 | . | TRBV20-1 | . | CSAPGVSGHEQYF | TGCAGTGCTCCGGGGGTCTCAGGCCACGAGCAGTACTTC
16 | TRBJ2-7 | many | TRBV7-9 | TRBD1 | CASSFPPGQGPYEQYF | TGTGCCAGCAGCTTTCCCCCGGGACAGGGGCCCTACGAGCAGTACTTC
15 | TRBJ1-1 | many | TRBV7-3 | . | CASSLFRKGVTEAFF | TGTGCCAGCAGCTTATTCCGGAAGGGGGTCACTGAAGCTTTCTTT
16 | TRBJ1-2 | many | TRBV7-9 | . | CASSLGGTRGHYGYTF | TGTGCCAGCAGCTTAGGCGGGACCCGCGGACACTATGGCTACACCTTC
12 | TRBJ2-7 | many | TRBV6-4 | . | CASRGGTYEQYF | TGTGCCAGTCGGGGCGGCACCTACGAGCAGTACTTC
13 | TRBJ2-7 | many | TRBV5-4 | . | CASSSPGPYEQYF | TGTGCCAGCAGTTCCCCCGGGCCTTACGAGCAGTACTTC
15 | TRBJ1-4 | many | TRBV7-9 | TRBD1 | CASSPSGTGIEKLFF | TGTGCCAGCAGCCCGTCGGGGACAGGGATAGAAAAACTGTTTTTT
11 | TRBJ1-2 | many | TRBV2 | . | CADQQGRGYTF | TGTGCCGACCAGCAGGGGCGAGGCTACACCTTC
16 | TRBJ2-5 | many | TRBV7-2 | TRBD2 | CASSSGLAGGSETQYF | TGTGCCAGCAGCTCGGGACTAGCGGGGGGGAGTGAGACCCAGTACTTC
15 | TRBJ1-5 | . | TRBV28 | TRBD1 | CASSLGTVGNQPQHF | TGTGCCAGCAGTCTAGGGACAGTAGGAAATCAGCCCCAGCATTTT
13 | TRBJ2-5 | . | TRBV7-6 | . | CASSLAGTGTQYF | TGTGCCAGCAGCTTAGCCGGGACGGGCACCCAGTACTTC
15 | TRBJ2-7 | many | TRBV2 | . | CASRPRVAGSYEQYF | TGTGCCAGCAGGCCTCGAGTGGCTGGTTCCTACGAGCAGTACTTC